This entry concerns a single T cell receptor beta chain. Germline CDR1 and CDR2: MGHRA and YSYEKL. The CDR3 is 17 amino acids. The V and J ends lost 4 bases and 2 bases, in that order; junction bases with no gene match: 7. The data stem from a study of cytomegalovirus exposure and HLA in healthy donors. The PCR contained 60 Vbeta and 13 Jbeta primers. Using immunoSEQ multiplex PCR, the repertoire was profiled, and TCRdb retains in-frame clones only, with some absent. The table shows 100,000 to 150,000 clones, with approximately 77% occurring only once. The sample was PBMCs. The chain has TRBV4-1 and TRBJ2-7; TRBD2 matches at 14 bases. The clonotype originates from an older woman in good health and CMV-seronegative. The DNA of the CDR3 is TGCGCCAGCAGCCTAACCGGACTAGCGGGAGGTACCTACGAGCAGTACTTC. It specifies CASSLTGLAGGTYEQYF.